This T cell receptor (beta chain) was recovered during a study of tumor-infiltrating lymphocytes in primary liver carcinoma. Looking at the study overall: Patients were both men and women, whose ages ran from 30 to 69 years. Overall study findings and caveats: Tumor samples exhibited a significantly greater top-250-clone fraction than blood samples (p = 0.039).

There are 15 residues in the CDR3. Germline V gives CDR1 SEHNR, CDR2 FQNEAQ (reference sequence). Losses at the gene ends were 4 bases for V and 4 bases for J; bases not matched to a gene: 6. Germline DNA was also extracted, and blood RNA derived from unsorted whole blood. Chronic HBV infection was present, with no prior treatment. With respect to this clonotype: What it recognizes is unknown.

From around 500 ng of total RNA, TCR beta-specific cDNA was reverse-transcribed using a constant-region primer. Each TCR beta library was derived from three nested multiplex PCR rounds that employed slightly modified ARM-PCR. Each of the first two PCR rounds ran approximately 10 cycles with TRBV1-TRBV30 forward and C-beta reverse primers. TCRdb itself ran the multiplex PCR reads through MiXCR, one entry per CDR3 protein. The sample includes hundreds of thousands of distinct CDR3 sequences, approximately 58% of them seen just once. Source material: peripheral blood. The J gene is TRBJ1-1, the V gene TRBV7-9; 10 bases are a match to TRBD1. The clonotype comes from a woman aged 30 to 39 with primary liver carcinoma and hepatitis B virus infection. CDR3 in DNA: TGTGCCAGCAGCTCACAGACAGGGGGCATCACTGAAGCTTTCTTT. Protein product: CASSSQTGGITEAFF.